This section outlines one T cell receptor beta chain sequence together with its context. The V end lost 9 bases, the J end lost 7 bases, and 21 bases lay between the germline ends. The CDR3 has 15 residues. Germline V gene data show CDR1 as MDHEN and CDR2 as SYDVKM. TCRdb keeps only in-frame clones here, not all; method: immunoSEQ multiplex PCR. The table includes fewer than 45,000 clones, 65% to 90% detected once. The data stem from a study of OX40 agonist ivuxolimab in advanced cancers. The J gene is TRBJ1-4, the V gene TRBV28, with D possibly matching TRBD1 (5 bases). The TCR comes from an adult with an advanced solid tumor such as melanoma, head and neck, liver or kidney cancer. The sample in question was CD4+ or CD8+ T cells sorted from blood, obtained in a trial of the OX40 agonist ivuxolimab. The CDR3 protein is CASIHGRGFGEKLFF. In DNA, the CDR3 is TGTGCCAGTATACATGGGAGGGGCTTTGGTGAAAAACTGTTTTTT.